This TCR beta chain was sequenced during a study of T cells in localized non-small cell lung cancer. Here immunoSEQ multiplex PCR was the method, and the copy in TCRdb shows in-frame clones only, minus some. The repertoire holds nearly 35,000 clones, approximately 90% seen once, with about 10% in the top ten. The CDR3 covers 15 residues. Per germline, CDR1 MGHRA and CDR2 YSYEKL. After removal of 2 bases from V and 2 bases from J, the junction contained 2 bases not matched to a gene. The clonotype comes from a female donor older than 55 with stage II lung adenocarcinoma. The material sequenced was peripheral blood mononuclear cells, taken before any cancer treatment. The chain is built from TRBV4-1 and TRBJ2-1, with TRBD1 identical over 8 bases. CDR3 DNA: TGCGCCAGCAGCCAAAGACAGGGGCCCTACAATGAGCAGTTCTTC. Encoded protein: CASSQRQGPYNEQFF.